This is a list of T cell receptor beta chains from one sample in a study of blood T cell repertoires in COVID-19. Some clones are missing from TCRdb's copy, which holds only in-frame ones; the method was immunoSEQ multiplex PCR. The sample has around 200,000 clones; about 86% are singletons. The sequencing sample was made of PBMCs or T cells enriched from blood (not recorded which). The origin of the receptors is a woman between 50 and 59 years old in a cohort exposed to, infected with or recovered from COVID-19 (not recorded which). The conserved cysteine and the conserved F or W are not part of the CDR3 here.

TRBV30,11,TRBJ2-7,AWKVSGVYEQY
TRBV28,15,TRBJ1-2,ASSFGGQGRGAYGYT
TRBV6-5,10,TRBJ1-5,ASRQGDQPQH
TRBV18,12,TRBJ2-5,ASSPTSGEETQY
TRBV7-9,15,TRBJ2-2,ASSRGTSGGASGELF
TRBV27,12,TRBJ1-1,ASRIQGYDTEAF
TRBV11-2,12,TRBJ1-3,ASSRGTSGNTIY
TRBV6-2/TRBV6-3,13,TRBJ1-5,ASSYNTGFNQPQH
TRBV27,11,TRBJ1-4,ASGASFNEKLF
TRBV5-4,13,TRBJ2-1,ASSYGGGMFNEQF
TRBV11-2,12,TRBJ1-2,ASRALLMVYGYT
TRBV27,15,TRBJ2-7,ASSSGTGKASPYEQY
TRBV16,12,TRBJ1-1,ASSADRRNTEAF
TRBV19,15,TRBJ1-6,ASSTHRFWTSSSPLH
TRBV28,12,TRBJ1-6,ASSLGGVVSPLH
TRBV19,12,TRBJ1-6,ASSLTGMGSPLH
TRBV5-6,10,TRBJ2-2,ASSRLARELF
TRBV6-6,11,TRBJ1-2,ASSPPGFYGYT
TRBV9,12,TRBJ2-5,ASSLRENQETQY
TRBV29-1,11,TRBJ2-3,SVAQGQTDTQY
TRBV6-5,13,TRBJ2-3,ASSPPGQSTDTQY
TRBV3-1/TRBV3-2,13,TRBJ2-7,ASSQVLAGGYEQY
TRBV6-5,13,TRBJ1-2,ASRLDLQVSNGYT
TRBV5-1,13,TRBJ2-7,ASSDVLGGASEQY
TRBV4-3,15,TRBJ2-1,ASSQDLVQGALDEQF
TRBV6-5,11,TRBJ1-2,ASRRYRDEGYT
TRBV4-1,14,TRBJ2-5,ASSQDLTSGWETQY
TRBV5-1,16,TRBJ2-6,ASSPTGDPSSGANVLT
TRBV5-1,13,TRBJ2-7,ASSEGTGSSYEQY
TRBV18,15,TRBJ1-3,ASSPPAGRSSGNTIY
TRBV9,13,TRBJ2-1,ASSTRGGLAVEQF
TRBV7-9,13,TRBJ2-1,ASSFRGSSYNEQF
TRBV27,15,TRBJ2-7,ASSSGTSGGSPYEQY
TRBV6-5,12,TRBJ1-2,ASSTLSGKYGYT
TRBV7-2,14,TRBJ1-5,ASSLTGGSGNQPQH
TRBV11-3,13,TRBJ2-1,ASSLGQGSYNEQF
TRBV4-1,14,TRBJ1-5,ASSQGVGGAYQPQH